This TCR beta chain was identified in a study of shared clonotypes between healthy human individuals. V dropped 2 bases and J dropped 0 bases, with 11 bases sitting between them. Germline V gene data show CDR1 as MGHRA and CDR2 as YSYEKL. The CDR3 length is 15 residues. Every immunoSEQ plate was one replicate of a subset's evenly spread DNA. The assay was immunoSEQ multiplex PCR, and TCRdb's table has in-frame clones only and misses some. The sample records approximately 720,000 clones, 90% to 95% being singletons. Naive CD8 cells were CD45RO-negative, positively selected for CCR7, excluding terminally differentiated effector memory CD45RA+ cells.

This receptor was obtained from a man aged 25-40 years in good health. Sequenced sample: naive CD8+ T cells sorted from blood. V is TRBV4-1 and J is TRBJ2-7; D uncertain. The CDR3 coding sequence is TGCGCCAGCAGCCAAAAATACCCGAACTCCTACGAGCAGTACTTC. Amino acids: CASSQKYPNSYEQYF.